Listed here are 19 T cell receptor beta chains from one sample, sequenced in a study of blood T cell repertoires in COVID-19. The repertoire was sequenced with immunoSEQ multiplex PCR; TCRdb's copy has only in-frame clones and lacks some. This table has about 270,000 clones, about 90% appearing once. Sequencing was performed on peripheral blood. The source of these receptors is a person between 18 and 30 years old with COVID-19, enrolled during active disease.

CDR3 protein: CASTPPGGNNQPQHF. DNA for the CDR3: TGTGCCAGTACCCCCCCCGGGGGAAATAATCAGCCCCAGCATTTT. The rearrangement uses TRBV19 and TRBJ1-5; D perhaps matches TRBD1 (5 bases). The CDR3 has 15 residues. Trimming shortened V by 7 bases and J by 4 bases, and 17 bases separated the two germline ends. Germline values: CDR1 LNHDA, CDR2 SQIVND (reference sequence). The variable domain in full, with the rest retrieved from reference TRBV19 and TRBJ1-5, is DGGITQSPKYLFRKEGQNVTLSCEQNLNHDAMYWYRQDPGQGLRLIYYSQIVNDFQKGDIAEGYSVSREKKESFPLTVTSAQKNPTAFYLCASTPPGGNNQPQHFGDGTRLSIL.

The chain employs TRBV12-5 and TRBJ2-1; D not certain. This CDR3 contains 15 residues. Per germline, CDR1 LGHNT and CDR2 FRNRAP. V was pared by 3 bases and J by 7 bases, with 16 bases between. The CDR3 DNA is TGTGCTAGTGGTTTAGTTATCCTCGAGGCGAATGAGCAGTTCTTC. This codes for CASGLVILEANEQFF.

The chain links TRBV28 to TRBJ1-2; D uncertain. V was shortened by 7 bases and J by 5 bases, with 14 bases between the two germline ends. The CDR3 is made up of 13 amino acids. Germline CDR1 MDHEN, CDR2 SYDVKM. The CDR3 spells CASTRRSSYGYTF. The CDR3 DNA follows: TGTGCCAGCACCCGACGGAGCTCATATGGCTACACCTTC.

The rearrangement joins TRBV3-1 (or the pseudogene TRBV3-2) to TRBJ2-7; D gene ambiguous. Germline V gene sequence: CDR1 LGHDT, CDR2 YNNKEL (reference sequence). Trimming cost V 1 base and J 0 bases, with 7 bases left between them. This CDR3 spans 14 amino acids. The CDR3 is CASSQGRSSYEQYF. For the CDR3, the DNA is TGTGCCAGCAGCCAAGGGCGGAGCTCCTACGAGCAGTACTTC.

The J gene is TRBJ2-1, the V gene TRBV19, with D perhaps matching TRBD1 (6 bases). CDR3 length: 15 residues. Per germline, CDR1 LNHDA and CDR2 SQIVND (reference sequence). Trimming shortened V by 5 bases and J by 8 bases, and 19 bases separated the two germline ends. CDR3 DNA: TGTGCCAGTAGTCCTACAGGGTCCAACGACGATGAGCAGTTCTTC. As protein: CASSPTGSNDDEQFF. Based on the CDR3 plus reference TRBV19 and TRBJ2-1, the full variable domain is DGGITQSPKYLFRKEGQNVTLSCEQNLNHDAMYWYRQDPGQGLRLIYYSQIVNDFQKGDIAEGYSVSREKKESFPLTVTSAQKNPTAFYLCASSPTGSNDDEQFFGPGTRLTVL.

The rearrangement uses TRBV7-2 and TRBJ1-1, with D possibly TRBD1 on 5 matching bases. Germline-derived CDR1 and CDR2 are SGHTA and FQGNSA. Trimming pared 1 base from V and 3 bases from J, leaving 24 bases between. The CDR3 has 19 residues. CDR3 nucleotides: TGTGCCAGCAGCTTAGATCTCGGCGGGGGTGCGACTGGGGACACTGAAGCTTTCTTT. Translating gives CASSLDLGGGATGDTEAFF.

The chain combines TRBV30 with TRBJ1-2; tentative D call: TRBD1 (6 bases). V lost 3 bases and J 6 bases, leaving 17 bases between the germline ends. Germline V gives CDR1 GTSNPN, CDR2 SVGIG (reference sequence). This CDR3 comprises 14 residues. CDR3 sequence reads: CAWSASTGRNGYTF. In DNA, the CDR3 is TGTGCCTGGAGCGCTTCGACAGGAAGGAATGGCTACACCTTC.

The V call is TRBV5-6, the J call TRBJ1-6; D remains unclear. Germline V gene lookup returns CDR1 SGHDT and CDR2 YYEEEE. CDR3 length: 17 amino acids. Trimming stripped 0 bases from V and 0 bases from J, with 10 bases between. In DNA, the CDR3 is TGTGCCAGCAGCTTGGCAGGACTGAGCTCCTATAATTCACCCCTCCACTTT. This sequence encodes CASSLAGLSSYNSPLHF.

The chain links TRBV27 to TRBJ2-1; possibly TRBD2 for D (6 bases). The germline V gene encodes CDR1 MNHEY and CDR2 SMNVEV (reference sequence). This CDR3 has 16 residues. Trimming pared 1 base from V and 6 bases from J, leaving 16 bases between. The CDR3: CASSLFRYLGSNEQFF. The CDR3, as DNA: TGTGCCAGCAGTTTATTTCGTTATCTCGGGAGCAATGAGCAGTTCTTC.

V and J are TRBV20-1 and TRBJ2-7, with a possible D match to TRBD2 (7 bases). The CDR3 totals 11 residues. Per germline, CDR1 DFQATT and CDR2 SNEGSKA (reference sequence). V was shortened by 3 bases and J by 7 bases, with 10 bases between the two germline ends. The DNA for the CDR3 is TGCAGTGCTAGCAAGGGGGGGGAGCAGTACTTC. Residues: CSASKGGEQYF.

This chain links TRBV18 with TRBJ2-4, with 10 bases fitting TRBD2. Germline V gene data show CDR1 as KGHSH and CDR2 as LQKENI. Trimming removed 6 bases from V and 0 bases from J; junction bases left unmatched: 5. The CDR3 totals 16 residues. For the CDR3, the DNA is TGTGCCAGCTCCCCGACTAGCGGGCTAGCCAAAAACATTCAGTACTTC. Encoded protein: CASSPTSGLAKNIQYF. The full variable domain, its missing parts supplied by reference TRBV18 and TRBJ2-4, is NAGVMQNPRHLVRRRGQEARLRCSPMKGHSHVYWYRQLPEEGLKFMVYLQKENIIDESGMPKERFSAEFPKEGPSILRIQQVVRGDSAAYFCASSPTSGLAKNIQYFGAGTRLSVL.

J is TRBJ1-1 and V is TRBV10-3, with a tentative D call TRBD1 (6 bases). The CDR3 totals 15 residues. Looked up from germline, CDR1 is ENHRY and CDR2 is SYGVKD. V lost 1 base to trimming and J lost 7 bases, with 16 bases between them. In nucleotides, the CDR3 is TGTGCCATCAGTGAGTTCACAGGGCGGTCGTTTGAAGCTTTCTTT. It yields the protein CAISEFTGRSFEAFF.

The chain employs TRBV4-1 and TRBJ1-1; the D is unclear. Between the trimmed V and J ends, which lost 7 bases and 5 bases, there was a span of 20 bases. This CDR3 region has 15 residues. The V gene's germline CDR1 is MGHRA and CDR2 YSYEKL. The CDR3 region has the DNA TGCGCCAGCACTAGGATCCTCGGGTTGCGGACTGAAGCTTTCTTT. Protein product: CASTRILGLRTEAFF.

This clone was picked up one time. This chain's CDR3 is CAISGGPGQGDQPQHF. CDR3 DNA sequence: TGTGCCATCAGTGGGGGCCCGGGACAGGGCGATCAGCCCCAGCATTTT. The chain is built from TRBV10-3 and TRBJ1-5; 9 nucleotides match TRBD1. V was pared by 4 bases and J by 5 bases, with 9 bases of the junction left unmatched. The germline gives CDR1 ENHRY, CDR2 SYGVKD. The CDR3 totals 16 residues.

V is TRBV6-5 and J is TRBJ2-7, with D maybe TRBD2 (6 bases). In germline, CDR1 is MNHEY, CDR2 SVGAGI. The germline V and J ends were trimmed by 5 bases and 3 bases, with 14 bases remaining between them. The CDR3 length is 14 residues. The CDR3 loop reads CASSPGGTLYEQYF. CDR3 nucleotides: TGTGCCAGCAGTCCGGGCGGGACTCTCTACGAGCAGTACTTC.

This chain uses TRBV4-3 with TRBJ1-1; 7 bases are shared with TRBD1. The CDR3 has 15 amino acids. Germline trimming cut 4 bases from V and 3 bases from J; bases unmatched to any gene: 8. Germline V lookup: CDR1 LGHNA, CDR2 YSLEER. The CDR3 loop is CASSPRQGGYTEAFF. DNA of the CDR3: TGCGCCAGCAGCCCTCGACAGGGTGGGTACACTGAAGCTTTCTTT.

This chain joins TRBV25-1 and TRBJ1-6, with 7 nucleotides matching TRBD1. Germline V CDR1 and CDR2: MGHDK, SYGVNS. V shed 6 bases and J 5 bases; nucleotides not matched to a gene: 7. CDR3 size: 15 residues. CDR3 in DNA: TGTGCCAGCAGGGGATCCACAGGGGATAATTCACCCCTCCACTTT. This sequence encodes CASRGSTGDNSPLHF.

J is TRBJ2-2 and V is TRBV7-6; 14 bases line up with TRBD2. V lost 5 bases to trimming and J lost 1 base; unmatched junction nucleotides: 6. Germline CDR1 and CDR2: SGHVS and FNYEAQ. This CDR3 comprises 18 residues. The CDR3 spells CASSGTSGSFGNTGELFF. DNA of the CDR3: TGTGCCAGCAGCGGGACTAGCGGGAGCTTTGGGAACACCGGGGAGCTGTTTTTT.

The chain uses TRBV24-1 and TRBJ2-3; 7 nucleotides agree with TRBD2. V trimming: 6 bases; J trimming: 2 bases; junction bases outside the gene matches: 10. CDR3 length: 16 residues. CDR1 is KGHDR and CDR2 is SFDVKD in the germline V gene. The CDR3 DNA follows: TGTGCCACCAGTCAAACCGGAGGGAGGGTCACAGATACGCAGTATTTT. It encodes CATSQTGGRVTDTQYF.